These 21 T cell receptor beta chains were sequenced from one sample in a study of blood T cell repertoires in COVID-19 (dated by TCRdb to the early 2020s). Receptor libraries were prepared by the immunoSEQ multiplex PCR assay. Entries here come from immuneACCESS through TCRdb and include only in-frame sequences with V and J called. Some clones fail to appear in such tables; in the studies checked, an unresolved V gene covers under half of the shortfall, and the cause of the remainder is unknown. The sample profile shows some 260,000 clones; nearly 90% of them were found once. The ten largest clones add up to under 4% of the sample. The sample was peripheral blood. These receptors came from a young man with active or convalescent COVID-19.

CDR3 in amino acids: CASSQDFAGRNGYTF. CDR3 DNA sequence: TGTGCCAGCAGCCAAGATTTCGCAGGGAGGAATGGCTACACCTTC. The chain carries TRBV14 and TRBJ1-2; TRBD1 might be the D (5 bases). Trimming removed 0 bases from V and 6 bases from J, with 14 bases in between. The CDR3 has 15 residues. Germline V gene data show CDR1 as SGHDN and CDR2 as FVKESK.

The chain combines TRBV6-2 or TRBV6-3 with TRBJ1-4; D perhaps matches TRBD1 (6 bases). The CDR3 spans 12 residues. Germline CDR1 MNHEY, CDR2 SVGEGT. Trimming took 6 bases from V and 8 from J, leaving 10 bases between them. CDR3 coding DNA: TGTGCCAGCAGCCGGACAGCGGAAAAACTGTTTTTT. This sequence encodes CASSRTAEKLFF.

In its sample, this clone was seen a few times. This chain links TRBV2 with TRBJ1-5; 7 bases align to TRBD1. The germline V gene encodes CDR1 SNHLY and CDR2 FYNNEI. Trimming cost V 4 bases and J 7 bases; bases outside gene matches: 7. There are 14 residues in the CDR3. CDR3 in amino acids: CASSGQGRGQPQHF. CDR3 DNA: TGTGCCAGCAGTGGACAGGGAAGAGGGCAGCCCCAGCATTTT.

The V call is TRBV4-3, the J call TRBJ2-5; 7 bases agree with TRBD1. The trim removed 0 bases at V and 1 base at J, leaving 14 bases unmatched. This CDR3 has 19 amino acids. Germline V CDR1 and CDR2: LGHNA, YSLEER. The CDR3 loop is CASSQDLLGTELFQETQYF. The CDR3 DNA sequence: TGCGCCAGCAGCCAAGATTTATTAGGGACAGAACTCTTCCAAGAGACCCAGTACTTC.

The chain uses TRBV7-2 and TRBJ1-5; tentatively, D is TRBD1 (6 bases). Trimming removed 2 bases at V and 3 bases at J, with 11 bases between. This CDR3 has 15 residues. Germline assignment: CDR1 SGHTA and CDR2 FQGNSA. In DNA, the CDR3 is TGTGCCAGCAGCTTATATTGGGACAACAATCAGCCCCAGCATTTT. The encoded protein is CASSLYWDNNQPQHF.

This chain joins TRBV5-6 and TRBJ1-5; the D gene is possibly TRBD1 (6 bases). CDR3 size: 16 residues. The germline V gene encodes CDR1 SGHDT and CDR2 YYEEEE. V was clipped by 4 bases and J by 2 bases, with 16 bases between them. In DNA form, the CDR3 reads TGTGCCAGCAGCATCCGAGGGGGAGTGGGCAATCAGCCCCAGCATTTT. This codes for CASSIRGGVGNQPQHF.

The chain recombines TRBV7-2 with TRBJ2-3; TRBD2 matches 9 bases. CDR1 and CDR2 from the germline V gene are SGHTA and FQGNSA. J was trimmed by 0 bases and V by 2 bases; bases with no gene match: 3. The CDR3 length is 16 residues. The CDR3 loop is CASSLRLAASTDTQYF. The DNA for the CDR3 is TGTGCCAGCAGCTTAAGACTAGCGGCTAGCACAGATACGCAGTATTTT.

The chain uses TRBV7-3 and TRBJ2-5, with 12 bases fitting TRBD2. J lost 4 bases, V lost 2 bases, and 11 bases had no gene match. This CDR3 region has 18 residues. Germline V gene sequence: CDR1 SGHTA, CDR2 FQGTGA. The CDR3 coding sequence is TGTGCCAGCAGCTTATTCGGGATGACTAGCGGGAGACCAGAGACCCAGTACTTC. Its protein is CASSLFGMTSGRPETQYF.

The rearrangement links TRBV29-1 to TRBJ2-7, with no clear D. This CDR3 is 13 amino acids long. Deletions cut 1 base from V and 0 bases from J, with 7 bases between. From germline, CDR1 is SQVTM and CDR2 ANQGSEA. The CDR3 DNA follows: TGCAGCGTTGAAGGACTGAGCTCCTACGAGCAGTACTTC. The encoded protein is CSVEGLSSYEQYF.

This clone appeared once. This chain joins TRBV5-1 and TRBJ1-1, with D possibly being TRBD1 (6 bases). This CDR3 is built from 14 residues. CDR1 and CDR2 (germline): SGHRS, YFSETQ. Trimming removed 4 bases from V and 4 bases from J, with 14 bases in between. The CDR3: CASSPTGYGTEAFF. CDR3 nucleotides: TGCGCCAGCAGCCCAACAGGGTACGGCACTGAAGCTTTCTTT.

This clone is a singleton in its sample. The V call is TRBV11-1, the J call TRBJ1-1, with D perhaps matching TRBD1 (5 bases). The CDR3 covers 14 residues. Germline lookup yields CDR1 SGHAT and CDR2 FQDESV (reference sequence). Between the trimmed V and J ends, which lost 5 bases and 5 bases, there was a span of 15 bases. The DNA of the CDR3 is TGTGCCAGCAGCCCACGGGACTTGGTTACTGAAGCTTTCTTT. This encodes CASSPRDLVTEAFF.

The rearrangement links TRBV9 to TRBJ2-1, with D possibly matching TRBD1 (7 bases). V shed 0 bases and J shed 0 bases, with 13 bases lying between them. The CDR3 has 17 residues. CDR1 is SGDLS and CDR2 is YYNGEE in the germline V gene. Here the CDR3 reads CASSVDGGTASYNEQFF. In DNA, the CDR3 is TGTGCCAGCAGCGTAGATGGGGGGACAGCCTCCTACAATGAGCAGTTCTTC.

This clone was observed once. The V gene is TRBV27, the J gene TRBJ1-2, with a weak D call TRBD1 (6 bases). Trimming removed 5 bases from V and 4 bases from J, with 20 bases in between. From germline, CDR1 is MNHEY and CDR2 SMNVEV (reference sequence). The CDR3 totals 16 residues. The CDR3 nucleotides read TGTGCCAGCAGTCAACAGGGAGTGATCGGCGTCTATGGCTACACCTTC. This codes for CASSQQGVIGVYGYTF.

The chain links TRBV16 to TRBJ2-2, with 7 bases lining up with TRBD2. Losses at the gene ends were 2 bases for V and 2 bases for J; bases not matched to a gene: 5. There are 16 residues in the CDR3. Germline-derived CDR1 and CDR2 are KGHSY and FQNENV. CDR3 in DNA: TGTGCCAGCAGCCAACGGGCGGGAGCTAACACCGGGGAGCTGTTTTTT. Translating it yields CASSQRAGANTGELFF.

This chain connects TRBV6-2 or TRBV6-3 to TRBJ2-1; 7 bases match TRBD1. Trimming at V came to 6 bases and at J to 4 bases, leaving 9 bases not matched to a gene. CDR3 length: 15 residues. Per germline, CDR1 MNHEY and CDR2 SVGEGT. The CDR3 sequence is CASSVDRVVYNEQFF. CDR3 coding DNA: TGTGCCAGCAGCGTCGACAGGGTGGTATACAATGAGCAGTTCTTC.

This clone is a singleton in its sample. The V gene is TRBV6-2 or TRBV6-3, the J gene TRBJ2-1, with 10 bases fitting TRBD1. V shed 7 bases and J 2 bases; nucleotides not matched to a gene: 5. This CDR3 comprises 15 residues. Germline assignment: CDR1 MNHEY and CDR2 SVGEGT. For the CDR3, the DNA is TGTGCCAGCACCCCGGACAGGGGGGCCTACAATGAGCAGTTCTTC. Translated: CASTPDRGAYNEQFF.

The chain uses TRBV6-4 and TRBJ2-5, with 7 bases lining up with TRBD2. Germline V gene lookup returns CDR1 MRHNA and CDR2 SNTAGT. This CDR3 has 15 amino acids. Trimming at V came to 2 bases and at J to 2 bases, leaving 5 bases not matched to a gene. The CDR3, as DNA: TGTGCCAGCAGTGACCAGGCTAGCGGACAAGAGACCCAGTACTTC. Encoded protein: CASSDQASGQETQYF.

The chain employs TRBV13 and TRBJ2-1; TRBD2 aligns across 10 bases. CDR1 and CDR2 (germline): PRHDT, FYEKMQ (reference sequence). After removal of 6 bases from V and 2 bases from J, the junction contained 4 bases not matched to a gene. The CDR3 is made up of 15 amino acids. CDR3 DNA: TGTGCCAGCAGTGCCGGGACTAGCGCCTACAATGAGCAGTTCTTC. Encoded protein: CASSAGTSAYNEQFF.

In regard to this clone: Other DNA sequences in the same sample also yield this CDR3. The chain employs TRBV7-9 and TRBJ1-1, with 7 bases identical to TRBD1. The germline CDR1 and CDR2 sequences are SEHNR and FQNEAQ (reference sequence). The CDR3 runs 14 residues. Germline trimming cut 5 bases from V and 1 base from J; bases unmatched to any gene: 4. CDR3 residues: CASSPRQGNTEAFF. The CDR3 DNA is TGTGCCAGCAGCCCCCGACAGGGGAACACTGAAGCTTTCTTT.

The genes are TRBV9 and TRBJ2-3; TRBD2 agrees at 8 bases. Germline CDR1 is SGDLS and CDR2 is YYNGEE. The CDR3 runs to 15 residues. The J segment lost 4 bases and the V segment lost 0 bases, leaving 4 bases of the junction unmatched. This CDR3 reads CASSVAPGGPDTQYF. CDR3 DNA: TGTGCCAGCAGCGTAGCTCCGGGGGGGCCAGATACGCAGTATTTT.

This clone showed up just once. The CDR3 is CASSLAAGDISYEQYF. In DNA, the CDR3 is TGTGCCAGCAGCTTAGCGGCAGGGGATATCTCCTACGAGCAGTACTTC. The chain employs TRBV7-2 and TRBJ2-7; TRBD1 might be the D (6 bases). This CDR3 spans 16 amino acids. The germline gives CDR1 SGHTA, CDR2 FQGNSA. The germline V and J ends were trimmed by 0 bases and 0 bases, with 12 bases remaining between them.